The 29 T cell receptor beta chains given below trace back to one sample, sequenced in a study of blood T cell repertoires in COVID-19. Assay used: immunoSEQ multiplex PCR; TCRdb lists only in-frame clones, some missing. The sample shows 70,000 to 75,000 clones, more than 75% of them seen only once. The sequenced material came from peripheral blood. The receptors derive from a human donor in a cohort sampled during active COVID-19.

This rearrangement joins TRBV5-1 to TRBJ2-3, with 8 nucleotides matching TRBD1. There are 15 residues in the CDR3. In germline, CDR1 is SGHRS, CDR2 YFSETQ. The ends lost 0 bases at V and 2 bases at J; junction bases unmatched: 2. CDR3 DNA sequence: TGCGCCAGCAGCTTGGTGGGACAGGTCACAGATACGCAGTATTTT. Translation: CASSLVGQVTDTQYF.

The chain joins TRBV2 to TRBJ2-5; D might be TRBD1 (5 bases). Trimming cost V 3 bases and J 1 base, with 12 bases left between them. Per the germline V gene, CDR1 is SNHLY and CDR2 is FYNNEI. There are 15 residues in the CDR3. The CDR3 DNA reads TGTGCCAGCAGTGACCCAGGGCTCTCCCAAGAGACCCAGTACTTC. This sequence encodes CASSDPGLSQETQYF.

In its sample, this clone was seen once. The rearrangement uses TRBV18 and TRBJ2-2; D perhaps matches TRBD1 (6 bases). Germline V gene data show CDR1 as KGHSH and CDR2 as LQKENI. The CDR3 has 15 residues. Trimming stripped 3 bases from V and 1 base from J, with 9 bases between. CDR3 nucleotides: TGTGCCAGCTCACCTATACAGGGGAACACCGGGGAGCTGTTTTTT. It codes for CASSPIQGNTGELFF.

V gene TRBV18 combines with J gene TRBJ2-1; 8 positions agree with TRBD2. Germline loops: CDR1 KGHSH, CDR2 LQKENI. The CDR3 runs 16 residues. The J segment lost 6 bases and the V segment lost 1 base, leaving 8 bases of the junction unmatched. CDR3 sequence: CASSPLAGPATNEQFF. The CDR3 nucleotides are TGTGCCAGCTCACCACTAGCGGGACCGGCGACCAATGAGCAGTTCTTC. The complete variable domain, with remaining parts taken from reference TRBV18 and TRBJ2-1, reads NAGVMQNPRHLVRRRGQEARLRCSPMKGHSHVYWYRQLPEEGLKFMVYLQKENIIDESGMPKERFSAEFPKEGPSILRIQQVVRGDSAAYFCASSPLAGPATNEQFFGPGTRLTVL.

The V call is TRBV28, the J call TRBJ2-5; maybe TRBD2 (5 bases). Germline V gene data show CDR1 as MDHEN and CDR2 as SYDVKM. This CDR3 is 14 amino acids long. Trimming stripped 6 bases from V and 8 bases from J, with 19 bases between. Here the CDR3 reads CASSPRHGEFTQYF. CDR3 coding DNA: TGTGCCAGCAGCCCTAGGCATGGGGAGTTCACCCAGTACTTC.

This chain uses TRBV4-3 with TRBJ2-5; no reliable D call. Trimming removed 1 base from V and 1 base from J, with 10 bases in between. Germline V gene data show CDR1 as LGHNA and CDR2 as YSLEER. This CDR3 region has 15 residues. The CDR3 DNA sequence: TGCGCCAGCAGCCAAGCCCCGCGAGTCCAAGAGACCCAGTACTTC. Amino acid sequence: CASSQAPRVQETQYF.

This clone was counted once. For the CDR3, the DNA is TGTGCCTGGAGAGGGAGCAACCAAGAGACCCAGTACTTC. Residues: CAWRGSNQETQYF. The J gene is TRBJ2-5, the V gene TRBV30; D possibly corresponds to TRBD2 (5 bases). The CDR3 is made up of 13 amino acids. CDR1 is GTSNPN, CDR2 SVGIG, per germline (reference sequence). V lost 3 bases and J lost 0, with 8 bases in between.

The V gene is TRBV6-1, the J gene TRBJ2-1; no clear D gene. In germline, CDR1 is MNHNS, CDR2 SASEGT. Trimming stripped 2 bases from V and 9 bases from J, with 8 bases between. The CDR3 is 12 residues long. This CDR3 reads CASSEMAAEQFF. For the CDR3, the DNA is TGTGCCAGCAGTGAAATGGCTGCTGAGCAGTTCTTC.

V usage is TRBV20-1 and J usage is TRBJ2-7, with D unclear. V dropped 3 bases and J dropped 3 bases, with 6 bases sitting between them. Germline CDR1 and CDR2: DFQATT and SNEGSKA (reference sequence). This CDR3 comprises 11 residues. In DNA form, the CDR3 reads TGCAGTGCTAGTGGTTACTACGAGCAGTACTTC. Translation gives CSASGYYEQYF.

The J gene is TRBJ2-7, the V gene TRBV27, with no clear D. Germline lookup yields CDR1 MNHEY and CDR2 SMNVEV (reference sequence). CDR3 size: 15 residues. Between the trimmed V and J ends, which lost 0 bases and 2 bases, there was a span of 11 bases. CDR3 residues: CASSLSGETTYEQYF. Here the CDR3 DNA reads TGTGCCAGCAGTTTATCCGGCGAGACAACCTACGAGCAGTACTTC.

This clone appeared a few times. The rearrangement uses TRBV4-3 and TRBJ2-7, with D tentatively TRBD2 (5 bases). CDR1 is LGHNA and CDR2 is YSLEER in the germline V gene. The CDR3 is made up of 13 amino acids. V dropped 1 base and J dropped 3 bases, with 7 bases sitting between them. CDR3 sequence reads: CASSQASGYEQYF. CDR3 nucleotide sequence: TGCGCCAGCAGCCAAGCCAGCGGCTACGAGCAGTACTTC.

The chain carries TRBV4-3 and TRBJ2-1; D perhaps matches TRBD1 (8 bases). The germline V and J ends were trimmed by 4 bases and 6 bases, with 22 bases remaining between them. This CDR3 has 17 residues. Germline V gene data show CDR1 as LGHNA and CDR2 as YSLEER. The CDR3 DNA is TGCGCCAGCAGCCCGCAGCTGCAACAGGGGGGGATCAATGAGCAGTTCTTC. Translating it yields CASSPQLQQGGINEQFF.

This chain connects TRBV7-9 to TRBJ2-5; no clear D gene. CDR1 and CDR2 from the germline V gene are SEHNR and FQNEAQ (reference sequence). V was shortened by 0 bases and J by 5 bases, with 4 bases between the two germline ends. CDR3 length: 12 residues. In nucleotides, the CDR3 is TGTGCCAGCAGCTTAGCTATCGAGACCCAGTACTTC. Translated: CASSLAIETQYF.

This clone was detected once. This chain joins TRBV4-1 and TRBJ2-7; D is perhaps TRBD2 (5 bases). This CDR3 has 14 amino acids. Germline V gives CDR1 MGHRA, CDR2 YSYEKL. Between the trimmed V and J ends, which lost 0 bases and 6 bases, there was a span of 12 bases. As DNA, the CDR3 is TGCGCCAGCAGCCAAGAAACTAGTCCCGTCGAGCAGTACTTC. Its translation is CASSQETSPVEQYF.

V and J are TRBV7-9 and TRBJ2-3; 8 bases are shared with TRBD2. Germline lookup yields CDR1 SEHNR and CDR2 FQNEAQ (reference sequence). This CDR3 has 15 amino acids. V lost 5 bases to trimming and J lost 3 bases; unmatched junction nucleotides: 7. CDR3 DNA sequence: TGTGCCAGCAGCCCCTTCGGGGGGGGGACAGATACGCAGTATTTT. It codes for CASSPFGGGTDTQYF.

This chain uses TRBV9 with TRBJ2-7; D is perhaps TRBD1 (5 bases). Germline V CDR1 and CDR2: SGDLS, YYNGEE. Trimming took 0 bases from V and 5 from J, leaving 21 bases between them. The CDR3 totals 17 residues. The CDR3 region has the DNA TGTGCCAGCAGCGTAGGGGGCCTGACGGACCTTGCCCACGAGCAGTACTTC. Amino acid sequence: CASSVGGLTDLAHEQYF.

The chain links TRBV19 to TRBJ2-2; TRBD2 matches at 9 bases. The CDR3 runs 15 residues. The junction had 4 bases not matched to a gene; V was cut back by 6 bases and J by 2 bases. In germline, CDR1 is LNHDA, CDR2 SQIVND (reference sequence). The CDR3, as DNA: TGTGCCAGTAGGCCTAGCGGGACCAACACCGGGGAGCTGTTTTTT. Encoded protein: CASRPSGTNTGELFF.

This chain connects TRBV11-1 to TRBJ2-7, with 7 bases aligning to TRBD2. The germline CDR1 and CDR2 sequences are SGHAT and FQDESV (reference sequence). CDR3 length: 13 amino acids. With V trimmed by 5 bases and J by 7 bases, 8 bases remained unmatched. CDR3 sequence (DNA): TGTGCCAGCAGCCCCCGGACTAGTTTTGAGCAGTACTTC. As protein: CASSPRTSFEQYF.

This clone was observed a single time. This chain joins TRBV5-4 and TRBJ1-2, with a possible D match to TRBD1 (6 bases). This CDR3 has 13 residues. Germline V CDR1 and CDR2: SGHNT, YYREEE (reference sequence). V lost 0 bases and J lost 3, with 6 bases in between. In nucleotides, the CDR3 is TGTGCCAGCAGCTTGGACAGGGACTATGGCTACACCTTC. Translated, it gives CASSLDRDYGYTF.

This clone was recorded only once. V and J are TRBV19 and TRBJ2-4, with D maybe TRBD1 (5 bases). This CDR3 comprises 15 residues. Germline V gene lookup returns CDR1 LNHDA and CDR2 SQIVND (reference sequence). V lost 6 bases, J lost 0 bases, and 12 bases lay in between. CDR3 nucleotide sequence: TGTGCCAGTAGGGACCCTGGGGCAGCCAAAAACATTCAGTACTTC. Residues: CASRDPGAAKNIQYF.

CDR3 loop: CASSATGTRYNEQFF. For the CDR3, the DNA is TGTGCCAGCAGCGCCACCGGGACTAGGTACAATGAGCAGTTCTTC. The rearrangement joins TRBV9 to TRBJ2-1; TRBD2 agrees at 8 bases. The CDR3 runs 15 residues. V was pared by 3 bases and J by 4 bases, with 6 bases of the junction left unmatched. In germline, CDR1 is SGDLS, CDR2 YYNGEE.

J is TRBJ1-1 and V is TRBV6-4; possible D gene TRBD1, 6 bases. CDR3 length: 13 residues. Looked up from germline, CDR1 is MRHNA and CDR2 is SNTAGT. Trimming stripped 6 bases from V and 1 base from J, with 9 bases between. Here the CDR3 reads CASRLQGNTEAFF. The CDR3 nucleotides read TGTGCCAGCAGGTTACAGGGGAACACTGAAGCTTTCTTT.

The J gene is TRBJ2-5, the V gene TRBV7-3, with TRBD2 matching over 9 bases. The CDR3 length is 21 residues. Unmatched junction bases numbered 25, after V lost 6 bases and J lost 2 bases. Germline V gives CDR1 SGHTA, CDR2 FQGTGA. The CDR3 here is CASRPPQGRLTSGGPQETQYF. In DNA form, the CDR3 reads TGTGCCAGCAGACCACCACAGGGGCGTTTGACTAGCGGAGGACCTCAAGAGACCCAGTACTTC.

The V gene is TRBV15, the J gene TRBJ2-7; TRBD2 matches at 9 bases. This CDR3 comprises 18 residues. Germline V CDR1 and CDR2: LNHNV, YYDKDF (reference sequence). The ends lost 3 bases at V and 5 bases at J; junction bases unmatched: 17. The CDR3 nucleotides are TGTGCCACCAGCAGCCTCCAGGGCCGTAGCGGGAGTTATAACGAGCAGTACTTC. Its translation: CATSSLQGRSGSYNEQYF.

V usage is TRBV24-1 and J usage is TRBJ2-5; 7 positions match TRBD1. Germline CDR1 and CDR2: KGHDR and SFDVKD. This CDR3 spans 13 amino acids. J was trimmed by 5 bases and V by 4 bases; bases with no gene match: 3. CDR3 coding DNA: TGTGCCACCAGTGAAACAGGGGAGGAGACCCAGTACTTC. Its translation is CATSETGEETQYF.

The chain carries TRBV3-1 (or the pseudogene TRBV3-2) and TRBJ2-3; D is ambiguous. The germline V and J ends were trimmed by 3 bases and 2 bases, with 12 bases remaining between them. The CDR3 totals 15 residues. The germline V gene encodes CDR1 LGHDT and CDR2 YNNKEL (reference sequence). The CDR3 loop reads CASSQTTQVTDTQYF. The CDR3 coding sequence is TGTGCCAGCAGCCAGACGACACAAGTCACAGATACGCAGTATTTT.

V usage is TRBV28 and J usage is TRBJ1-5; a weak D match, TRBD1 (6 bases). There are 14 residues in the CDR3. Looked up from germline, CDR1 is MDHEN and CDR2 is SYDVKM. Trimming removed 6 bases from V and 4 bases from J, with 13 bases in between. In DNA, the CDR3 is TGTGCCAGCAGCAACTTAAGGGGGAATCAGCCCCAGCATTTT. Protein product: CASSNLRGNQPQHF.

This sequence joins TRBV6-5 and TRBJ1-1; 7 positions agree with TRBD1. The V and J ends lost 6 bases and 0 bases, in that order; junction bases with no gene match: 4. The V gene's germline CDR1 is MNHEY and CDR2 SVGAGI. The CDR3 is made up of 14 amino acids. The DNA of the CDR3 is TGTGCCAGCAGCGGGACAGATATGAACACTGAAGCTTTCTTT. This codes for CASSGTDMNTEAFF.

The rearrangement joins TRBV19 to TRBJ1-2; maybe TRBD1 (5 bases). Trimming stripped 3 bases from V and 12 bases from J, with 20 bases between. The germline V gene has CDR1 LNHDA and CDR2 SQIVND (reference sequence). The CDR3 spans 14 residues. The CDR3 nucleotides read TGTGCCAGTAGTATGGGACTGACAGCTGGCTTCCACACCTTC. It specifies CASSMGLTAGFHTF.